Following are 22 T cell receptor beta chains from one sample sequenced in a study of PD-1 blockade in classical Hodgkin lymphoma (dated by TCRdb to about 2020). The time point label of this sample denotes: newly diagnosed, previously untreated cHL patient sample. The library was made by the immunoSEQ multiplex PCR assay. This immuneACCESS table, as held by TCRdb, lists in-frame sequences with V and J called but not all clones. Of the missing ones, under half trace to an unresolved V gene in checked studies; the others have no known cause. In all, the sample holds approximately 17,000 clones, and around 90% of those were seen once. The top ten constitute less than 9% of the sample. Sequenced input: peripheral blood mononuclear cells (PBMCs). These TCRs come from a human donor with classical Hodgkin lymphoma.

The chain uses TRBV6-6 and TRBJ2-3; TRBD2 matches 10 bases. V lost 5 bases, J lost 2 bases, and 4 bases stayed unmatched. Germline CDR1 and CDR2: MNHNY and SVGAGI (reference sequence). The CDR3 consists of 15 residues. The CDR3, as DNA: TGTGCCAGCAGTCCCGGGACTAGCGACACAGATACGCAGTATTTT. This translates into CASSPGTSDTDTQYF.

The rearrangement joins TRBV5-1 to TRBJ2-6; perhaps TRBD1 as D (6 bases). Germline-derived CDR1 and CDR2 are SGHRS and YFSETQ. The ends were cut back, 7 bases at V and 4 bases at J, with 12 bases in the middle. CDR3 size: 14 residues. The chain's CDR3 is CASRLGTGANVLTF. Here the CDR3 DNA reads TGCGCCAGCCGGCTGGGGACAGGGGCCAACGTCCTGACTTTC.

This clone was detected once. The rearrangement joins TRBV5-1 to TRBJ2-2, with D perhaps matching TRBD1 (6 bases). V lost 0 bases and J lost 6, with 9 bases in between. Germline loops: CDR1 SGHRS, CDR2 YFSETQ. This CDR3 has 14 amino acids. In nucleotides, the CDR3 is TGCGCCAGCAGCTTGGACAGGGAGTCCGGGGAGCTGTTTTTT. Translated, it gives CASSLDRESGELFF.

The J gene is TRBJ2-6, the V gene TRBV28; D perhaps matches TRBD2 (6 bases). The CDR3 length is 16 residues. Deletions cut 2 bases from V and 3 bases from J, with 11 bases between. The germline gives CDR1 MDHEN, CDR2 SYDVKM. The DNA for the CDR3 is TGTGCCAGCAGTTTAGATTTGGGACTTGGGGCCAACGTCCTGACTTTC. Its protein product is CASSLDLGLGANVLTF.

The chain has TRBV7-9 and TRBJ1-1; D is undetermined. The CDR3 is made up of 11 amino acids. The germline V and J ends were trimmed by 5 bases and 10 bases, with 11 bases remaining between them. Germline V gene lookup returns CDR1 SEHNR and CDR2 FQNEAQ (reference sequence). CDR3 region: CASSLEVGAFF. In DNA form, the CDR3 reads TGTGCCAGCAGCCTGGAAGTTGGAGCTTTCTTT.

The V gene is TRBV7-7, the J gene TRBJ2-1; 7 bases map to TRBD2. V shed 5 bases and J 10 bases; nucleotides not matched to a gene: 14. Germline V gene sequence: CDR1 SSHAT, CDR2 FNYEAQ (reference sequence). This CDR3 has 15 amino acids. CDR3 nucleotide sequence: TGTGCCAGCAGCGCGGTTGGCGGGAGTTTAGGGGAGCAGTTCTTC. It codes for CASSAVGGSLGEQFF. Complete variable domain (other parts from reference TRBV7-7 and TRBJ2-1): GAGVSQSPRYKVTKRGQDVTLRCDPISSHATLYWYQQALGQGPEFLTYFNYEAQPDKSGLPSDRFSAERPEGSISTLTIQRTEQRDSAMYRCASSAVGGSLGEQFFGPGTRLTVL.

V usage is TRBV2 and J usage is TRBJ1-5, with D uncertain. The length of the CDR3 is 14 residues. The V gene lost 2 bases and the J gene lost 3 bases, with 8 bases spanning the gap. Germline V gene data show CDR1 as SNHLY and CDR2 as FYNNEI. The CDR3 here is CASSEIQSNQPQHF. CDR3 in DNA: TGTGCCAGCAGTGAAATTCAGTCCAATCAGCCCCAGCATTTT.

This clone appeared once. The chain carries TRBV18 and TRBJ1-4; D is unresolved. V was cut by 3 bases and J by 4 bases, with 18 bases left in between. The germline gives CDR1 KGHSH, CDR2 LQKENI. This CDR3 is 17 amino acids long. In nucleotides, the CDR3 is TGTGCCAGCTCACCTCAAGTACCAAGCGGCCATAATGAAAAACTGTTTTTT. Translation gives CASSPQVPSGHNEKLFF.

The V and J genes are TRBV19 and TRBJ2-1; 11 bases agree with TRBD2. Germline CDR1 is LNHDA and CDR2 is SQIVND (reference sequence). This CDR3 region has 13 residues. The J segment lost 10 bases and the V segment lost 4 bases, leaving 3 bases of the junction unmatched. DNA for the CDR3: TGTGCCAGTAGTAAACTAGCGGGAGTGGAGCAGTTCTTC. This encodes CASSKLAGVEQFF.

The gene calls are TRBV5-1 and TRBJ2-5; 10 positions match TRBD1. Germline V CDR1 and CDR2: SGHRS, YFSETQ. J was trimmed by 1 base and V by 1 base; bases with no gene match: 4. CDR3 length equals 16 residues. CDR3 sequence: CASSLYGQGGQETQYF. CDR3 coding DNA: TGCGCCAGCAGCTTGTACGGACAGGGGGGCCAAGAGACCCAGTACTTC.

For the CDR3, the DNA is TGTGCCAGTGGTCAAGAGACCCAGTACTTC. Translated, it gives CASGQETQYF. The genes are TRBV9 and TRBJ2-5; no clear D gene. The CDR3 spans 10 residues. V dropped 8 bases and J dropped 2 bases, with 4 bases sitting between them. Germline V gene lookup returns CDR1 SGDLS and CDR2 YYNGEE. The whole variable domain, remainder taken from reference TRBV9 and TRBJ2-5, is DSGVTQTPKHLITATGQRVTLRCSPRSGDLSVYWYQQSLDQGLQFLIQYYNGEERAKGNILERFSAQQFPDLHSELNLSSLELGDSALYFCASGQETQYFGPGTRLLVL.

The chain employs TRBV11-3 and TRBJ2-5; a possible D gene is TRBD1 (6 bases). The CDR3 runs 15 residues. V was pared by 2 bases and J by 3 bases, with 13 bases between. Germline CDR1 SGHNT, CDR2 YENEEA. The CDR3 protein is CASSLTRGGKETQYF. CDR3 nucleotides: TGTGCCAGCAGCTTAACTAGAGGGGGAAAAGAGACCCAGTACTTC.

This sequence joins TRBV2 and TRBJ1-1; 7 nucleotides align to TRBD1. The CDR3 has 14 residues. V was pared by 5 bases and J by 8 bases, with 11 bases of the junction left unmatched. From germline, CDR1 is SNHLY and CDR2 FYNNEI. In DNA form, the CDR3 reads TGTGCCAGCAGTCCTATTACAGGGGTCTCCGAAGCTTTCTTT. Residues: CASSPITGVSEAFF.

The chain recombines TRBV29-1 with TRBJ2-1; 10 bases fit TRBD2. The CDR3 runs 13 residues. CDR1 and CDR2 (germline): SQVTM, ANQGSEA. Trimming cost V 7 bases and J 8 bases; bases outside gene matches: 8. In DNA form, the CDR3 reads TGCAGCGCTAGCGGGAGAGTCTCTGATGAGCAGTTCTTC. Residues: CSASGRVSDEQFF.

The chain links TRBV6-5 to TRBJ2-7; TRBD2 matches 8 bases. This CDR3 contains 15 residues. With V trimmed by 0 bases and J by 6 bases, 7 bases remained unmatched. From germline, CDR1 is MNHEY and CDR2 SVGAGI. CDR3 sequence (DNA): TGTGCCAGCAGTTACTCGACCAGCGGGAGTGTCGAGCAGTACTTC. Protein sequence: CASSYSTSGSVEQYF.

This chain links TRBV30 with TRBJ1-1, with D possibly matching TRBD1 (5 bases). Germline V gives CDR1 GTSNPN, CDR2 SVGIG (reference sequence). There are 14 residues in the CDR3. Between the trimmed V and J ends, which lost 8 bases and 1 base, there was a span of 17 bases. The CDR3, as DNA: TGTGCCCATACCGAGGGACCGCAGAACACTGAAGCTTTCTTT. It encodes CAHTEGPQNTEAFF.

The V gene is TRBV18, the J gene TRBJ1-2; D remains ambiguous. Trimming removed 3 bases at V and 6 bases at J, with 14 bases between. The CDR3 has 14 amino acids. Germline V gene data show CDR1 as KGHSH and CDR2 as LQKENI. CDR3 DNA sequence: TGTGCCAGCTCACCGCTAATGGAAGCGGATGGCTACACCTTC. It encodes CASSPLMEADGYTF. The variable domain in full, with the rest retrieved from reference TRBV18 and TRBJ1-2, is NAGVMQNPRHLVRRRGQEARLRCSPMKGHSHVYWYRQLPEEGLKFMVYLQKENIIDESGMPKERFSAEFPKEGPSILRIQQVVRGDSAAYFCASSPLMEADGYTFGSGTRLTVV.

The chain is built from TRBV9 and TRBJ2-3; D is perhaps TRBD1 or TRBD2 (5 bases each). Germline CDR1 SGDLS, CDR2 YYNGEE. Trimming cost V 7 bases and J 6 bases, with 15 bases left between them. The CDR3 is made up of 13 amino acids. The DNA for the CDR3 is TGTGCCAGCGGGGGACCATCTAGGGATACGCAGTATTTT. Protein: CASGGPSRDTQYF. Based on the CDR3 plus reference TRBV9 and TRBJ2-3, the full variable domain is DSGVTQTPKHLITATGQRVTLRCSPRSGDLSVYWYQQSLDQGLQFLIQYYNGEERAKGNILERFSAQQFPDLHSELNLSSLELGDSALYFCASGGPSRDTQYFGPGTRLTVL.

The chain recombines TRBV25-1 with TRBJ2-3; perhaps D is TRBD1 or TRBD2 (7 bases each). CDR3 length: 16 residues. Germline assignment: CDR1 MGHDK and CDR2 SYGVNS. V lost 3 bases and J 1 base, leaving 14 bases between the germline ends. CDR3 sequence reads: CASSDGEGTGTDTQYF. The DNA of the CDR3 is TGTGCCAGCAGTGATGGGGAGGGGACAGGCACAGATACGCAGTATTTT.

J is TRBJ1-2 and V is TRBV19, with 7 bases lining up with TRBD1. Germline V gives CDR1 LNHDA, CDR2 SQIVND (reference sequence). V lost 5 bases and J lost 0; bases outside the gene matches: 9. CDR3 length equals 16 residues. The CDR3 sequence: CASSALTGAANYGYTF. The CDR3 coding sequence is TGTGCCAGTAGTGCGCTTACAGGGGCGGCTAACTATGGCTACACCTTC.

The gene calls are TRBV19 and TRBJ1-5, with D perhaps matching TRBD1 (6 bases). CDR1 and CDR2 from the germline V gene are LNHDA and SQIVND (reference sequence). The CDR3 is made up of 14 amino acids. Trimming cost V 5 bases and J 6 bases, with 14 bases left between them. The CDR3 protein is CASSLMTGVQPQHF. CDR3 sequence (DNA): TGTGCCAGTAGTCTCATGACAGGTGTTCAGCCCCAGCATTTT.

V usage is TRBV4-2 and J usage is TRBJ2-5, with 8 bases matching TRBD2. There are 19 residues in the CDR3. Germline lookup yields CDR1 LGHNA and CDR2 YNFKEQ. V was pared by 0 bases and J by 4 bases, with 16 bases of the junction left unmatched. The CDR3, as DNA: TGTGCCAGCAGCCAAGAGGACCCCCGTTTGAGCGGGAGCGGAGAGACCCAGTACTTC. Protein product: CASSQEDPRLSGSGETQYF.